The source of this T cell receptor beta chain is a study of T cell responses to AZD1222 COVID-19 vaccine. Using immunoSEQ multiplex PCR, the repertoire was profiled, and TCRdb retains in-frame clones only, with some absent. The table shows about 140,000 clones, with 92% occurring only once. The specimen comprised peripheral blood, sampled on day 0 of AZD1222 vaccination. The TCR sequence derives from an adult in good health.

The CDR3 DNA sequence: TGTGCCAGCAGTGAAAGAAGACTAGCGGGAGACGCCGGTGAGCAGTTCTTC. It is translated as CASSERRLAGDAGEQFF. The chain has TRBV6-1 and TRBJ2-1; TRBD2 aligns across 12 bases. The germline CDR1 and CDR2 sequences are MNHNS and SASEGT. After removal of 2 bases from V and 9 bases from J, the junction contained 11 bases not matched to a gene. The CDR3 is made up of 17 amino acids.